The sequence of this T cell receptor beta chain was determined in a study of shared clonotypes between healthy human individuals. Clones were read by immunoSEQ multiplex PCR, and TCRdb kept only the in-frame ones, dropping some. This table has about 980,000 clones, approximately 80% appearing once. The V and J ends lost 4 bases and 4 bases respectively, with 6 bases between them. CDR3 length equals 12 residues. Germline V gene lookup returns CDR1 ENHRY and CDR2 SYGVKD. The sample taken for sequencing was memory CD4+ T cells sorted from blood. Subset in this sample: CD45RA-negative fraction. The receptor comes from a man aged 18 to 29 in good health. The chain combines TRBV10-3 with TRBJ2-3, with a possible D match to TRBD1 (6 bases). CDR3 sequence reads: CAISAGADTQYF. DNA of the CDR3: TGTGCCATCAGTGCAGGGGCAGATACGCAGTATTTT.